This TCR beta chain is from a study of T-cell reconstitution after alpha-beta-depleted transplantation in children (dated by TCRdb to about 2016). Regarding the research as a whole: The study quantitatively tracked T-cell immune reconstitution after TCRalphabeta/CD19-depleted allogeneic hematopoietic cell transplantation in children using TCR repertoire profiling. What the research found in general, with its limitations: About two months after transplant, the apparently early recovery of alphabetaT-cell counts reportedly depended on just several hundred clones that had expanded rapidly and came from non-depleted graft cells. The frequencies of hyperexpanded clones fell over the following months, and after one year, T-cell counts and TCRbeta diversity were mostly attributed to newly produced T cells. The high TCRbeta diversity at day 60 in some patients was ascribed to recipient T cells and intrathymic progenitors that had survived conditioning.

This clonotype was picked up a small number of times. Its antigen target is currently unknown. Base qualities are not at hand, and no much larger clone is one base apart. Sample treatment or condition, as interpreted from the label and publication: allogeneic hematopoietic cell transplantation with graft depleted of TCRalphabeta T cells and CD19 B cells. TCRalphabeta/CD19-depleted allogeneic hematopoietic cell grafts were given to the transplant recipients, all of whom were children. Library construction relied on PCR. Sequencing took place on an Illumina HiSeq 2500. To normalize quantification of the TCRbeta repertoire, the TCR libraries were built with molecular barcoding that relied on unique molecular identifiers. TCRdb's own reprocessing of the public reads used fastp at Q25 and MiXCR and kept productive beta chains. For every CDR3 protein sequence, its rows merge into one entry that carries the most common genes and DNA. Within this sample are about 980,000 distinct CDR3 sequences, with about 29% of them counted one time only. In total, the top ten clones hold under 30% of the sample.

Specimen: PBMCs, mostly from graft donor cells, collected 360 days after TCRalphabeta/CD19-depleted stem cell transplant. The TCR sequence derives from a boy in the first two years of life who had a stem cell transplant for SCID, so the T cells may come from the graft donor.

The CDR3 is CASSLVWDRGAYGYTF. The DNA reads TGCGCCAGCAGCTTGGTTTGGGACCGCGGGGCCTATGGCTACACCTTC. This chain is built from TRBV5-1 and TRBJ1-2; TRBD1 could be the D gene, as 5 bases match. The CDR3 holds 16 amino acids from the cysteine to the phenylalanine. Only the CDR3 part of the read is kept: 48 bases, read in frame from the first base. CDR1 SGHRS and CDR2 YFSETQ were looked up in the germline V gene. Cut back by 0 bases and 4 bases, the V and J ends lie 16 bases apart.